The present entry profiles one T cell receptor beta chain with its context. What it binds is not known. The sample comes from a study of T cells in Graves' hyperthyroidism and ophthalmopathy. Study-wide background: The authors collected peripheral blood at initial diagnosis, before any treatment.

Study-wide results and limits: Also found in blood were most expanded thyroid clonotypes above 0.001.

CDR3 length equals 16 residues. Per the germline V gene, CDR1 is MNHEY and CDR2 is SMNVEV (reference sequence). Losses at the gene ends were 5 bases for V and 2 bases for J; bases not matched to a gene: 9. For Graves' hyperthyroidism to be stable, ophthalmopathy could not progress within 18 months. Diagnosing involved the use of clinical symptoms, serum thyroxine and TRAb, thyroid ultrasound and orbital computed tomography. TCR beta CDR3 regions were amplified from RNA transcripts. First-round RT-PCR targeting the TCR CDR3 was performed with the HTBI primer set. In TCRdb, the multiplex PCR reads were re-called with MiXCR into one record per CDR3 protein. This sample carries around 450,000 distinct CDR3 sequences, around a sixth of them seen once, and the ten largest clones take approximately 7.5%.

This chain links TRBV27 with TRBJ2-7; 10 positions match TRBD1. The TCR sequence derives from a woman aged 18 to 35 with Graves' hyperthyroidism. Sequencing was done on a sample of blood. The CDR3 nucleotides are TGTGCCAGCAGTACCTCGAGACAGGGGGCCCCCTACGAGCAGTACTTC. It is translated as CASSTSRQGAPYEQYF.